This is a list of T cell receptor beta chains from one sample in a study of blood T cell repertoires in COVID-19. Clones were sequenced by immunoSEQ multiplex PCR, and TCRdb holds only the in-frame ones, with some missing. This repertoire shows over 150,000 clones, about 88% found once; its top ten account for less than 10%. Sequencing was done on a sample of peripheral blood. These receptors all come from a woman aged 55-69 years with COVID-19, enrolled during active disease. Both conserved end residues are part of each CDR3. Fields, in order: clone size, V gene, D gene, J gene, CDR3 DNA, CDR3 protein. The D gene is left open where the match is weak. Size is stated for part of the rows, as once, few or many counts, or as a class when the clone is expanded.

clone size: NA
V gene: TRBV6-5
D gene: NA
J gene: TRBJ1-1
CDR3 DNA: TGTGCCAGCATCCCAAATCGAGGGATGAACACTGAAGCTTTCTTT
CDR3 protein: CASIPNRGMNTEAFF

clone size: NA
V gene: TRBV27
D gene: NA
J gene: TRBJ2-7
CDR3 DNA: TGTGCCAGCATACAGGACGAGCAGTACTTC
CDR3 protein: CASIQDEQYF

clone size: NA
V gene: TRBV2
D gene: TRBD2
J gene: TRBJ2-7
CDR3 DNA: TGTGCCAGCAGTGAACGAGGGACTAGCGGGTACTACGAGCAGTACTTC
CDR3 protein: CASSERGTSGYYEQYF

clone size: NA
V gene: TRBV6-5
D gene: NA
J gene: TRBJ1-1
CDR3 DNA: TGTGCCAGCAGCGCGGCCGGACTTATGAACACTGAAGCTTTCTTT
CDR3 protein: CASSAAGLMNTEAFF

clone size: NA
V gene: TRBV19
D gene: TRBD1
J gene: TRBJ1-2
CDR3 DNA: TGTGCCAGTAGTATCGGACAGGGGAACTATGGCTACACCTTC
CDR3 protein: CASSIGQGNYGYTF

clone size: many
V gene: TRBV7-9
D gene: NA
J gene: TRBJ2-2
CDR3 DNA: TGTGCCAGCAGCTTATTAAACACCGGGGAGCTGTTTTTT
CDR3 protein: CASSLLNTGELFF

clone size: NA
V gene: TRBV9
D gene: TRBD1
J gene: TRBJ1-4
CDR3 DNA: TGTGCCAGCAGCGTAGGGGGGACAGGGGGCTTTGCAACTAATGAAAAACTGTTTTTT
CDR3 protein: CASSVGGTGGFATNEKLFF

clone size: few
V gene: TRBV12-3/TRBV12-4
D gene: NA
J gene: TRBJ2-1
CDR3 DNA: TGTGCCAGCGGACGGCTTGGGAGCAATGAGCAGTTCTTC
CDR3 protein: CASGRLGSNEQFF

clone size: once
V gene: TRBV19
D gene: TRBD1
J gene: TRBJ1-5
CDR3 DNA: TGTGCCAGTAGTTCTCCGGGGACAGGGGCAGGTTATCAGCCCCAGCATTTT
CDR3 protein: CASSSPGTGAGYQPQHF

clone size: once
V gene: TRBV6-6
D gene: NA
J gene: TRBJ1-2
CDR3 DNA: TGTGCCAGCAGCGACCAAGGGGAGGCCGCTTTTGGCTACACCTTC
CDR3 protein: CASSDQGEAAFGYTF

clone size: NA
V gene: TRBV19
D gene: TRBD1
J gene: TRBJ2-5
CDR3 DNA: TGTGCCAGTAGTAACAACAGGGGGCGAGGAGAGACCCAGTACTTC
CDR3 protein: CASSNNRGRGETQYF

clone size: NA
V gene: TRBV5-1
D gene: TRBD2
J gene: TRBJ2-3
CDR3 DNA: TGCGCCAGCAGTCCCTCCTTCCTTAGCGGGGGAGGAGATACGCAGTATTTT
CDR3 protein: CASSPSFLSGGGDTQYF

clone size: NA
V gene: TRBV25-1
D gene: NA
J gene: TRBJ2-7
CDR3 DNA: TGTGCCAGCAGTGTACCGGGAACATCCTACGAGCAGTACTTC
CDR3 protein: CASSVPGTSYEQYF

clone size: NA
V gene: TRBV5-3
D gene: TRBD1
J gene: TRBJ2-6
CDR3 DNA: TGTGCCAGAAGCCCCAGGACAGGTCCTTGCTCTGGGGCCAACGTCCTGACTTTC
CDR3 protein: CARSPRTGPCSGANVLTF

clone size: NA
V gene: TRBV5-8
D gene: NA
J gene: TRBJ1-2
CDR3 DNA: TGTGCCAGTCGAGCGGGCTACACCTTC
CDR3 protein: CASRAGYTF

clone size: NA
V gene: TRBV9
D gene: NA
J gene: TRBJ1-3
CDR3 DNA: TGTGCCAGCAGCGGGGGGGGACCCCCTGGAAACACCATATATTTT
CDR3 protein: CASSGGGPPGNTIYF

clone size: NA
V gene: TRBV6-6
D gene: NA
J gene: TRBJ1-5
CDR3 DNA: TGTGCCGGAAGGGTCGCAGGGGAAAATCAGCCCCAGCATTTT
CDR3 protein: CAGRVAGENQPQHF

clone size: NA
V gene: TRBV11-3
D gene: NA
J gene: TRBJ2-1
CDR3 DNA: TGTGCCAGCAGCTTAGAGTTGAGGGCTGAGCAGTTCTTC
CDR3 protein: CASSLELRAEQFF